This TCR beta chain is drawn from a study of cytomegalovirus exposure and HLA in healthy donors. Healthy people donating bone marrow made up the donors. The primer mix had 60 Vbeta and 13 Jbeta primers. Generated by immunoSEQ multiplex PCR, the TCRdb table keeps only in-frame clones and is missing some. The table records roughly 150,000 clones, about 80% of them present only once. In germline, CDR1 is SGHTA, CDR2 FQGNSA. This CDR3 is 14 amino acids long. V lost 0 bases to trimming and J lost 0 bases, with 3 bases between them. The sequence was obtained from a man younger than 45 in good health and CMV-seronegative. The sequenced sample was PBMCs. V and J are TRBV7-2 and TRBJ1-5; unclear D gene. The CDR3 bases are TGTGCCAGCAGCTTAGCCGGTAGCAATCAGCCCCAGCATTTT. It is translated as CASSLAGSNQPQHF. Variable domain in full (rest from reference TRBV7-2 and TRBJ1-5): GAGVSQSPSNKVTEKGKDVELRCDPISGHTALYWYRQSLGQGLEFLIYFQGNSAPDKSGLPSDRFSAERTGGSVSTLTIQRTQQEDSAVYLCASSLAGSNQPQHFGDGTRLSIL.